The entry below gives a single TCR beta chain sequence along with its context. Its target is unknown. The data stem from a study of T cell responses to AZD1222 COVID-19 vaccine. Overall study findings and caveats: Nearly half of the spike-specific TCRs reportedly recognize variant regions that carry no mutations. There were mostly white British donors and more females than males, and clonal diversity was possibly underestimated. Recipients of AZD1222 seropositive at baseline numbered only 5 to 7.

The method was immunoSEQ multiplex PCR; TCRdb's version includes in-frame clones alone and lacks a portion of them. The sample lists about 180,000 clones, approximately 94% occurring once. Second doses were pooled across both intervals (about 4 or about 12 weeks). Trimming pared 2 bases from V and 7 bases from J, leaving 8 bases between. CDR3 size: 12 residues. CDR1 LGHDT and CDR2 YNNKEL come from the germline V gene (reference sequence). The sequence derives from an adult who received the AZD1222 COVID-19 vaccine. The sample here was peripheral blood, taken 28 days after the second AZD1222 dose. The chain couples TRBV3-1 (or the pseudogene TRBV3-2) to TRBJ1-2; perhaps TRBD1 as D (5 bases). CDR3 sequence: CASSQNTGGYTF. The DNA of the CDR3 is TGTGCCAGCAGCCAAAATACAGGTGGCTACACCTTC.